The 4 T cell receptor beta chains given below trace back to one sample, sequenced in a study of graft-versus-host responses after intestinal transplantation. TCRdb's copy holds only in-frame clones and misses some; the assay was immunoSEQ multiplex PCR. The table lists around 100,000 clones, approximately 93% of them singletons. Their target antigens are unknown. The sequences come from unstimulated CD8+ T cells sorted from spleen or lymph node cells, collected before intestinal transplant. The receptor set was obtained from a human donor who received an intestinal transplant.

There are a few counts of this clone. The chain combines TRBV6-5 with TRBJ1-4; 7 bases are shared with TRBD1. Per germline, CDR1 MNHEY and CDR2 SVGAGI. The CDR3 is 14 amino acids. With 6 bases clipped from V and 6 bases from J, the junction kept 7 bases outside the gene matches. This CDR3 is CASRPRDSYEKLFF. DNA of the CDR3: TGTGCCAGCAGGCCCCGGGACAGCTATGAAAAACTGTTTTTT.

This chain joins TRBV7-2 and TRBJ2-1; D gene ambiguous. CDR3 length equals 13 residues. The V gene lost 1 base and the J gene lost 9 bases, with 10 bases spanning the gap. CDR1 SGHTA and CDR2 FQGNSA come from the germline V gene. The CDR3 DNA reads TGTGCCAGCAGCTTAGGGGCGGACGGTGAGCAGTTCTTC. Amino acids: CASSLGADGEQFF.

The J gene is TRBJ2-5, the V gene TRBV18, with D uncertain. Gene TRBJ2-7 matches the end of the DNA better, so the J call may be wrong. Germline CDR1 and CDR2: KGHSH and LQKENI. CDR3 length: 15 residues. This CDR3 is CASSSTSPLSYEQYF. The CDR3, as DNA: TGTGCCAGCTCATCAACTTCCCCTCTCTCCTACGAGCAGTACTTC.

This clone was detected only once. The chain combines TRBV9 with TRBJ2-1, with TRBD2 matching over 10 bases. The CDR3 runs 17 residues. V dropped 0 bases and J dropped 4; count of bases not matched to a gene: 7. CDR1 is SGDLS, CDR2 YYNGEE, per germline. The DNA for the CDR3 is TGTGCCAGCAGCGTAGATGGAAGCGGGGGGGAATACAATGAGCAGTTCTTC. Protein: CASSVDGSGGEYNEQFF.